The entry that follows covers one T cell receptor (beta chain) sequence. The CDR3 has 14 residues. Germline-derived CDR1 and CDR2 are SGHVS and FQNEAQ. V dropped 0 bases and J dropped 2 bases, with 5 bases sitting between them. The sample is drawn from a study of blood T cell repertoires in COVID-19. Turning to the study itself: Italy, Spain and the United States were the sources of the convalescent and acute COVID-19 samples. Nucleic acid was either cDNA or gDNA, and it came from T cells, B-cell-depleted T cells, or PBMCs.

Source study methods: The assay estimated nucleated cells by amplifying reference gene primers. Produced via immunoSEQ multiplex PCR; TCRdb's table is partial and in-frame only. D and trimming come from the DNA, and the V and J calls and clone size come from that table. In the table there are 200,000 or so clones, roughly 88% of which are singletons. The TCR sequence derives from a human donor in a cohort sampled during active COVID-19. V usage is TRBV7-8 and J usage is TRBJ1-5; D remains ambiguous. The sample taken for sequencing was peripheral blood. CDR3 in amino acids: CASSLAAGNQPQHF. CDR3 in DNA: TGTGCCAGCAGCTTAGCGGCGGGCAATCAGCCCCAGCATTTT.